What follows describes a single TCR beta chain. This sample stems from a study of blood T cell repertoires in COVID-19. For the study at large: T cells, B-cell-depleted T cells, or PBMCs provided the cDNA or gDNA that served as material.

Trimming stripped 2 bases from V and 10 bases from J, with 17 bases between. There are 15 residues in the CDR3. Germline V lookup: CDR1 MNHNS, CDR2 SASEGT. Using immunoSEQ multiplex PCR, the repertoire was profiled, and TCRdb retains in-frame clones only, with some absent. Among about 280,000 clones listed, about 90% were seen once. The source of this sequence is a woman aged 30 to 39 who had recovered from COVID-19. The chain uses TRBV6-1 and TRBJ1-4; D is perhaps TRBD1 (6 bases). The sample consisted of peripheral blood. The CDR3 loop reads CASSETRTVYGKLFF. The CDR3 bases are TGTGCCAGCAGTGAAACCAGGACAGTTTATGGAAAACTGTTTTTT.